The T cell receptor (beta chain) under discussion was sequenced for a study of T cell clonotyping in hematopoietic cell transplantation. Data came from immunoSEQ multiplex PCR; TCRdb stores just in-frame clones and leaves some out. This sample carries tens of thousands of clones, 95% of them seen once, and the ten largest clones take about 0.91%. This receptor was taken from a man between 25 and 39 years old in good health. Some clones in this sample may be carry-over from other donors' samples. Sequences were obtained from peripheral blood mononuclear cells.

The CDR3 sequence: CASSQERTLQNTEAFF. CDR3 DNA sequence: TGCGCCAGCAGCCAAGAACGGACCCTCCAAAACACTGAAGCTTTCTTT. The chain recombines TRBV4-1 with TRBJ1-1; the D is unclear. From germline, CDR1 is MGHRA and CDR2 YSYEKL. This CDR3 contains 16 residues. The V gene lost 0 bases and the J gene lost 2 bases, with 13 bases spanning the gap.